A single sample is the source of the 13 T cell receptor beta chains below, sequenced in a study of blood T cell repertoires in COVID-19. The repertoire was sequenced with immunoSEQ multiplex PCR; TCRdb's copy has only in-frame clones and lacks some. Of hundreds of thousands of clones listed, about 88% are singletons. Source material: PBMCs or T cells enriched from blood (not recorded which). These TCRs come from a woman aged 60-75 years who had recovered from COVID-19.

The V and J genes are TRBV5-6 and TRBJ2-2; TRBD1 agrees at 8 bases. Germline V lookup: CDR1 SGHDT, CDR2 YYEEEE. CDR3 length: 15 amino acids. V lost 4 bases and J lost 1; bases outside the gene matches: 3. The CDR3 DNA sequence: TGTGCCAGCAGCGGGACAGGAATGAACACCGGGGAGCTGTTTTTT. Its protein is CASSGTGMNTGELFF.

The V gene is TRBV5-4, the J gene TRBJ2-7; D possibly corresponds to TRBD1 (6 bases). The CDR3 consists of 14 residues. V was cut by 0 bases and J by 7 bases, with 14 bases left in between. Per the germline V gene, CDR1 is SGHNT and CDR2 is YYREEE (reference sequence). CDR3 coding DNA: TGTGCCAGCAGCTTGGGTCTGGGGGCGGATGAGCAGTACGTC. It specifies CASSLGLGADEQYV.

The J gene is TRBJ2-3, the V gene TRBV19; 12 bases fit TRBD2. Germline loops: CDR1 LNHDA, CDR2 SQIVND (reference sequence). The CDR3 runs to 18 residues. The V segment lost 5 bases and the J segment 0 bases; nucleotides outside the gene matches: 9. CDR3 sequence: CASSRRLGLAGSTDTQYF. The CDR3 DNA reads TGTGCCAGTAGTCGAAGACTAGGACTAGCGGGGAGCACAGATACGCAGTATTTT.

The chain uses TRBV6-5 and TRBJ2-3; D might be TRBD1 (6 bases). The CDR3 is made up of 14 amino acids. Germline CDR1 and CDR2: MNHEY and SVGAGI. Trimming removed 2 bases from V and 5 bases from J, with 11 bases in between. CDR3 DNA sequence: TGTGCCAGCAGTTACAGTGTAGGGGGAGATACGCAGTATTTT. It codes for CASSYSVGGDTQYF.

The rearrangement links TRBV2 to TRBJ2-7; 12 positions agree with TRBD2. V trimming: 6 bases; J trimming: 5 bases; junction bases outside the gene matches: 5. The CDR3 is 14 amino acids. Germline CDR1 and CDR2: SNHLY and FYNNEI. For the CDR3, the DNA is TGTGCCAGCAGGGAGACTAGCGGGGGAGACGAGCAGTACTTC. Its translation: CASRETSGGDEQYF. The complete variable domain, with remaining parts taken from reference TRBV2 and TRBJ2-7, reads EPEVTQTPSHQVTQMGQEVILRCVPISNHLYFYWYRQILGQKVEFLVSFYNNEISEKSEIFDDQFSVERPDGSNFTLKIRSTKLEDSAMYFCASRETSGGDEQYFGPGTRLTVT.

The genes are TRBV7-8 and TRBJ2-5, with TRBD1 matching over 8 bases. The CDR3 length is 13 residues. Per the germline V gene, CDR1 is SGHVS and CDR2 is FQNEAQ. V trimming: 3 bases; J trimming: 4 bases; junction bases outside the gene matches: 1. The CDR3 sequence is CASSLGQAETQYF. CDR3 nucleotide sequence: TGTGCCAGCAGCTTGGGACAGGCAGAGACCCAGTACTTC.

The V gene is TRBV4-1, the J gene TRBJ1-4; 9 nucleotides match TRBD1. With 4 bases clipped from V and 6 bases from J, the junction kept 6 bases outside the gene matches. The CDR3 covers 15 residues. Germline V gene sequence: CDR1 MGHRA, CDR2 YSYEKL. Here the CDR3 reads CASSPNRGRDEKLFF. The CDR3 coding sequence is TGCGCCAGCAGCCCAAACAGGGGGCGGGATGAAAAACTGTTTTTT.

About this clone: Germline and junction disagree at one end, which may indicate a read error. The chain employs TRBV10-3 and TRBJ2-3, with 13 nucleotides matching TRBD2. CDR3 length: 15 amino acids. Germline-derived CDR1 and CDR2 are ENHRY and SYGVKD. Here the CDR3 DNA reads TGTGCCATCAATGAGGGACTAGCGGGGACAGATACGCAGTATTTT. It yields the protein CAINEGLAGTDTQYF.

This chain uses TRBV13 with TRBJ2-4; 9 nucleotides agree with TRBD1. From germline, CDR1 is PRHDT and CDR2 FYEKMQ (reference sequence). Trimming removed 5 bases from V and 1 base from J; junction bases left unmatched: 12. The CDR3 extends over 18 amino acids. CDR3 DNA sequence: TGTGCCAGCAGCCGACAGGGGGTTCTTTCTGGGGCCAAAAACATTCAGTACTTC. Protein sequence: CASSRQGVLSGAKNIQYF.

As for this clone: The sample has other DNA sequences that encode this CDR3 too. The chain employs TRBV24-1 and TRBJ2-3; the match to TRBD1 covers 11 bases. CDR1 is KGHDR and CDR2 is SFDVKD in the germline V gene. V lost 0 bases and J lost 5; bases outside the gene matches: 3. The CDR3 is 16 residues long. The CDR3 nucleotides read TGTGCCACCAGTGATTTGCGGACAGGGGGCAGAGATACGCAGTATTTT. It codes for CATSDLRTGGRDTQYF.

The chain combines TRBV6-1 with TRBJ1-6, with 7 bases that match TRBD1. The CDR3 totals 14 residues. Germline V gene sequence: CDR1 MNHNS, CDR2 SASEGT. V lost 6 bases and J lost 7; bases outside the gene matches: 6. As DNA, the CDR3 is TGTGCCAGCAGCAGACAGGGCCAAAATTCACCCCTCCACTTT. Translating it yields CASSRQGQNSPLHF.

The rearrangement uses TRBV3-1 (or the pseudogene TRBV3-2) and TRBJ2-1, with 11 bases lining up with TRBD2. With 6 bases clipped from V and 7 bases from J, the junction kept 5 bases outside the gene matches. The CDR3 runs 14 residues. From germline, CDR1 is LGHDT and CDR2 YNNKEL (reference sequence). The CDR3 loop is CASSSSGGRNEQFF. The CDR3 DNA reads TGTGCCAGCAGTTCTAGCGGGGGGCGGAATGAGCAGTTCTTC.

A single count supports this clone. CDR3 in DNA: TGTGCCAGTAGTTCCGGGACACTCCATGAGCAGTTCTTC. This translates into CASSSGTLHEQFF. The V call is TRBV19, the J call TRBJ2-1, with D possibly being TRBD1 (6 bases). With 5 bases removed from V and 8 bases from J, the gap between germline ends came to 13 bases. The germline V gene encodes CDR1 LNHDA and CDR2 SQIVND (reference sequence). This CDR3 is 13 amino acids long.